These 23 T cell receptor beta chains share one sample of origin, sequenced in a study of tumor-infiltrating lymphocytes in primary liver carcinoma. From about 0.5 ug of total RNA, TCR beta-specific cDNA was reverse-transcribed using a constant-region primer. Generation of the TCR beta libraries relied on three nested multiplex PCR rounds using slightly modified ARM-PCR. Running 10 cycles apiece, the first two PCR rounds relied on TRBV1-TRBV30 forward primers together with a C-beta reverse primer. Each CDR3 protein is one row after TCRdb ran MiXCR on the multiplex PCR reads. The data show 75,000 to 90,000 distinct CDR3 sequences, around 70% seen once. Co-extraction of both nucleic acids (RNA and DNA) used roughly 18-32 mg of unsorted bulk tissue. Sequencing was done on a sample of liver tumor tissue from sampling region 1. Subset indicated: tumor region T1, superior pole. The receptors stem from a man aged 35 to 55 with primary liver carcinoma and hepatitis B virus infection.

The V gene is TRBV12-3 or TRBV12-4, the J gene TRBJ2-3; the match to TRBD2 covers 14 bases. The CDR3 runs 19 residues. The CDR3 bases are TGTATCAGGAGTTTGGGACTAGCGGGAGTTGTCCCCTCCGCAGATACGCAGTATTTT. This codes for CIRSLGLAGVVPSADTQYF.

J is TRBJ2-7 and V is TRBV20-1; 10 bases align to TRBD2. This CDR3 contains 14 residues. J was trimmed by 7 bases and V by 5 bases; bases with no gene match: 11. CDR1 and CDR2 from the germline V gene are DFQATT and SNEGSKA (reference sequence). The CDR3 bases are TGCAGTGCTGGGATTAGCGGGAGGCCGGGGGAGCAGTACTTC. Amino acid sequence: CSAGISGRPGEQYF.

Turning to this clonotype: A read error may explain this, as a much larger clone is one base away. The CDR3, as DNA: TGTACCAGCACCTTCTTGAGAGGCAATCAGCCCCAGCATTTT. The encoded protein is CTSTFLRGNQPQHF. The gene calls are TRBV28 and TRBJ1-5; D not resolved. Germline CDR1 is MDHEN and CDR2 is SYDVKM. The CDR3 has 14 residues.

This clonotype has more than one count but fewer than ten. This sequence joins TRBV5-1 and TRBJ2-1; 8 nucleotides align to TRBD1. The trim removed 0 bases at V and 7 bases at J, leaving 12 bases unmatched. CDR1 and CDR2 from the germline V gene are SGHRS and YFSETQ. This CDR3 has 17 amino acids. The CDR3: CASSLDGATGDRNEQFF. The DNA of the CDR3 is TGCGCCAGCAGCTTGGATGGTGCAACAGGGGACAGGAATGAGCAGTTCTTC.

J is TRBJ2-5 and V is TRBV11-2; TRBD1 might be the D (6 bases). Germline CDR1 SGHAT, CDR2 FQNNGV. The CDR3 has 17 amino acids. The CDR3 sequence: CDSSLVNGGSRQETQYF. In DNA form, the CDR3 reads TGTGATAGCAGCTTAGTCAATGGGGGCAGTCGGCAAGAGACCCAGTACTTC.

With regard to this clonotype: At one boundary the junction diverges from the germline segment, which might be a read error. The chain has TRBV5-5 and TRBJ1-5; TRBD2 might be the D (7 bases). The assigned J gene may be wrong: the sequence end matches TRBJ2-3 better. CDR3 length: 15 residues. CDR1 SGHKS and CDR2 YYEKEE come from the germline V gene (reference sequence). The CDR3 protein is CASSLRGGYNQPQYF. Here the CDR3 DNA reads TGCGCCAGCAGCTTGAGGGGGGGTTACAATCAGCCCCAGTATTTT.

On this clonotype: The junction shows a germline mismatch at one end, possibly a read error. V is TRBV4-2 and J is TRBJ2-7, with TRBD2 matching 9 bases. CDR1 is LGHNA and CDR2 is YNFKEQ in the germline V gene. CDR3 size: 16 residues. The CDR3 here is CVSSRNLAGRSYEQYF. The CDR3, as DNA: TGTGTCAGCAGCCGAAACCTAGCGGGGCGGTCCTACGAGCAGTACTTC.

The chain links TRBV7-8 to TRBJ2-1; D may correspond to TRBD1 or TRBD2 (5 bases each). Germline assignment: CDR1 SGHVS and CDR2 FQNEAQ. Trimming cost V 5 bases and J 5 bases, with 16 bases left between them. This CDR3 spans 15 amino acids. Here the CDR3 reads CASSVRGTANNEQFF. The CDR3, as DNA: TGTGCCAGCAGCGTTCGTGGGACGGCCAACAATGAGCAGTTCTTC.

Notes on this clonotype: A junction end diverges from the germline sequence, so it may reflect a read error. The chain uses TRBV11-2 and TRBJ1-4; tentatively, D is TRBD1 (6 bases). This CDR3 spans 14 amino acids. Germline assignment: CDR1 SGHAT and CDR2 FQNNGV. The CDR3 nucleotides read TGTGCCAGAAGCCTGGGGTCAGGGGATGAAAAACTGTTCTTT. Protein sequence: CARSLGSGDEKLFF.

About this clonotype: A read error may explain this, as a much larger clone is one base away. The CDR3 protein is CSASINGTGPNGYTF. CDR3 nucleotides: TGCAGTGCTAGTATCAACGGGACAGGGCCGAATGGCTACACCTTC. The rearrangement joins TRBV20-1 to TRBJ1-2, with 9 bases identical to TRBD1. This CDR3 contains 15 residues. V lost 3 bases and J lost 6; bases outside the gene matches: 11. From germline, CDR1 is DFQATT and CDR2 SNEGSKA (reference sequence).

As regards this clonotype: Germline and junction disagree at one end, which may indicate a read error. The chain joins TRBV4-1 to TRBJ2-1; no definite D call. The CDR3 contains 14 residues. Germline V gene lookup returns CDR1 MGHRA and CDR2 YSYEKL. CDR3 residues: CSSSQATGYNEQFF. DNA of the CDR3: TGCTCCAGCAGCCAAGCGACTGGCTACAATGAGCAATTCTTC.

This chain connects TRBV20-1 to TRBJ2-7, with D tentatively TRBD2 (7 bases). CDR3 length equals 13 residues. The germline V gene encodes CDR1 DFQATT and CDR2 SNEGSKA (reference sequence). V lost 0 bases and J 4 bases, leaving 10 bases between the germline ends. The CDR3 DNA sequence: TGCAGTGCTAGAGAGGGGGGGCAGTACGAGCAGTACTTC. Translated, it gives CSAREGGQYEQYF.

With respect to this clonotype: The junction and the germline gene differ at one end; a read error may be behind it. This rearrangement joins TRBV6-1 to TRBJ2-7; tentatively, D is TRBD1 or TRBD2 (5 bases each). The CDR3 is 13 amino acids. Germline V gene sequence: CDR1 MNHNS, CDR2 SASEGT. In nucleotides, the CDR3 is TGTACCAGCAATAGGGACGGATACTACGAGCAGTACTTC. It translates to CTSNRDGYYEQYF.

A note on this clonotype: In this CDR3 the conserved last residue, phenylalanine or tryptophan, is missing, so a read error is likely. The DNA is left out, because the CDR3 cannot be placed on it with certainty; the CDR3 is given as TCRdb lists it. This chain connects TRBV11-2 to TRBJ2-5; TRBD1 is taken as the D call from the table, unchecked against the DNA. Looked up from germline, CDR1 is SGHAT and CDR2 is FQNNGV. Including both end residues, the CDR3 is 12 amino acids long. CDR3: CASSLEERDQYL.

The chain couples TRBV10-3 to TRBJ2-7; TRBD2 agrees at 7 bases. The CDR3 is 13 residues long. CDR1 ENHRY and CDR2 SYGVKD come from the germline V gene. For the CDR3, the DNA is TGTCTCATCAGTGGGCTAGCGGACCACGAGCAGTACTTC. It codes for CLISGLADHEQYF.

A note on this clonotype: No DNA is shown, since the ends of the CDR3 on it are uncertain; the CDR3 is the one TCRdb lists. J is TRBJ2-7 and V is TRBV6-6; no check of the table's D call, TRBD1, against the DNA was made. The CDR3 spans 15 amino acids, including both terminal residues. The V gene's germline CDR1 is MNHNY and CDR2 SVGAGI (reference sequence). CDR3 protein: CASSYFGGGSYEQYF.

On this clonotype itself: This CDR3 is missing its conserved last phenylalanine or tryptophan, likely due to a read error. V usage is TRBV6-1 and J usage is TRBJ1-2; D is possibly TRBD1 (6 bases). This CDR3 comprises 15 residues. The V gene's germline CDR1 is MNHNS and CDR2 SASEGT. V lost 1 base and J lost 7, with 16 bases in between. CDR3 DNA sequence: TGTGCCAGCAGTGAAGTGAGGGGGGCTGGTCGTGGCTACACCATC. It yields the protein CASSEVRGAGRGYTI.

On this clonotype: A much bigger clone sits one base away, suggesting this may be a read error. The rearrangement links TRBV28 to TRBJ1-2; no firm D call. The CDR3 length is 12 residues. The germline V gene has CDR1 MDHEN and CDR2 SYDVKM. The V end was cut by 10 bases, the J end by 0 bases, with 9 bases between. The CDR3 DNA follows: TGTGCCAACAGCAGCACTAACTATGGCTACACCTTC. Protein product: CANSSTNYGYTF.

In the case of this clonotype: A junction end diverges from the germline sequence, so it may reflect a read error. The genes are TRBV2 and TRBJ2-5; TRBD1 might be the D (5 bases). This CDR3 is 14 amino acids long. Germline V gene lookup returns CDR1 SNHLY and CDR2 FYNNEI. CDR3 bases: TGTGCCAGGAGTGAAAATAGGGGACAAGAGACCCAGTACTTC. It translates to CARSENRGQETQYF.

The V call is TRBV11-2, the J call TRBJ2-1; 14 bases align to TRBD2. Germline trimming cut 5 bases from V and 6 bases from J; bases unmatched to any gene: 9. This CDR3 comprises 17 residues. The germline CDR1 and CDR2 sequences are SGHAT and FQNNGV. The DNA of the CDR3 is TGTGCCAGCAGCACCATCGGGACTAGCGGGAGTGGCAATGAGCAGTTCTTC. Residues: CASSTIGTSGSGNEQFF.

This clonotype was picked up many times. The rearrangement uses TRBV12-3 or TRBV12-4 and TRBJ1-2, with unresolved D. The V end lost 8 bases, the J end lost 8 bases, and 15 bases lay between the germline ends. The CDR3 totals 12 residues. CDR3 amino acids: CASAADQGGYTF. The CDR3 bases are TGTGCCAGCGCCGCCGACCAAGGAGGCTACACCTTC.

Note on this clonotype: The junction departs from germline at one end; a sequencing error may be responsible. The V call is TRBV11-2, the J call TRBJ1-5; D unclear. The CDR3 consists of 12 residues. Germline V gene sequence: CDR1 SGHAT, CDR2 FQNNGV. The DNA of the CDR3 is TGTGCCAACAGCTCGCCACGGCAGCCCCAGCATTTT. Protein: CANSSPRQPQHF. The variable domain in full, with the rest retrieved from reference TRBV11-2 and TRBJ1-5, is EAGVAQSPRYKIIEKRQSVAFWCNPISGHATLYWYQQILGQGPKLLIQFQNNGVVDDSQLPKDRFSAERLKGVDSTLKIQPAKLEDSAVYLCANSSPRQPQHFGDGTRLSIL.

Worth noting for this clonotype: With a much larger clone just one base away, this may be a read error. It is likely a read error, because the conserved phenylalanine at the end of the CDR3 is missing. CDR3 in DNA: TGCAGTGCTAGACAGGCAGCGGGAGAAGAGACCCAGTACCTC. Amino acids: CSARQAAGEETQYL. V is TRBV20-1 and J is TRBJ2-5; TRBD2 agrees at 8 bases. Germline values: CDR1 DFQATT, CDR2 SNEGSKA (reference sequence). V was pared by 2 bases and J by 3 bases, with 5 bases of the junction left unmatched. There are 14 residues in the CDR3.